The clone carrying this T cell receptor beta chain has a handful of counts. This sample also contains other DNA sequences that code for the same CDR3. The source of the sample is a study of blood T cell repertoires in COVID-19. Turning to the study itself: Acute and convalescent COVID-19 samples came from the United States, Italy and Spain. T cells, B-cell-depleted T cells, or PBMCs supplied cDNA or gDNA.

The CDR3 consists of 14 residues. V was clipped by 3 bases and J by 4 bases; unmatched bases: 0. Germline V gene sequence: CDR1 KGHSH, CDR2 LQKENI. Clinical histories supplied by participants themselves formed the basis of cohort assignment. Recovered Cohort 3 donors showed two negative PCRs, clearance, or symptom resolution. Profiling relied on immunoSEQ multiplex PCR, and the TCRdb table lists in-frame clones only, not all of them. Of a few hundred thousand clones listed, 85% to 90% are singletons. The rearrangement links TRBV18 to TRBJ1-5; TRBD1 agrees at 10 bases. Input material: PBMCs or T cells enriched from blood (not recorded which). The receptor was isolated from a young man who had recovered from COVID-19. CDR3 nucleotide sequence: TGTGCCAGCTCACCGGGACAGGGGAATCAGCCCCAGCATTTT. Translation: CASSPGQGNQPQHF.